Listed here are 26 T cell receptor beta chains from one sample, sequenced in a study of shared clonotypes between healthy human individuals. TCRdb keeps only in-frame clones here, not all; method: immunoSEQ multiplex PCR. The top ten hold roughly 13% of the sample, which has approximately 510,000 clones, about four fifths seen once. Material: PBMCs. These receptors all stem from a middle-aged woman in good health. Some clones in this sample may be carry-over from other donors' samples.

V usage is TRBV11-2 and J usage is TRBJ1-5, with D possibly being TRBD1 (6 bases). This CDR3 comprises 18 residues. Trimming stripped 3 bases from V and 0 bases from J, with 18 bases between. Germline CDR1 SGHAT, CDR2 FQNNGV. The CDR3 DNA reads TGTGCCAGCAGCTTGGAAGTCCCAGGGGTTAGTAGCAATCAGCCCCAGCATTTT. Its protein is CASSLEVPGVSSNQPQHF.

This clone came up once. The chain links TRBV7-6 to TRBJ1-5; tentatively, D is TRBD1 (5 bases). From germline, CDR1 is SGHVS and CDR2 FNYEAQ. V lost 1 base and J 6 bases, leaving 19 bases between the germline ends. CDR3 length equals 17 residues. CDR3 loop: CASSLDPGLWGIQPQHF. CDR3 in DNA: TGTGCCAGCAGCTTAGACCCCGGACTATGGGGGATTCAGCCCCAGCATTTT.

The chain has TRBV5-1 and TRBJ2-2; 11 nucleotides match TRBD2. CDR3 length: 17 residues. Losses at the gene ends were 1 base for V and 4 bases for J; bases not matched to a gene: 6. The germline V gene has CDR1 SGHRS and CDR2 YFSETQ. CDR3 DNA: TGCGCCAGCAGCTTGATTCCGGGACTAGCGGCCACCGGGGAGCTGTTTTTT. Amino acid sequence: CASSLIPGLAATGELFF.

This sequence joins TRBV4-1 and TRBJ2-1; 7 bases are shared with TRBD2. CDR1 and CDR2 from the germline V gene are MGHRA and YSYEKL. V shed 5 bases, J shed 8 bases, and the junction held 18 bases outside the gene matches. The CDR3 is 17 residues long. The CDR3 loop reads CASSAGSGRALSDEQFF. CDR3 coding DNA: TGCGCCAGCAGCGCCGGTTCAGGGAGGGCCCTCAGCGATGAGCAGTTCTTC.

V usage is TRBV11-3 and J usage is TRBJ2-1; the match to TRBD2 covers 7 bases. Trimming cost V 1 base and J 7 bases; bases outside gene matches: 13. Germline V gene lookup returns CDR1 SGHNT and CDR2 YENEEA. The CDR3 has 17 amino acids. In DNA, the CDR3 is TGTGCCAGCAGCTTAGCCCCAACGGGGACCGGGGGGAATGAGCAGTTCTTC. Translating gives CASSLAPTGTGGNEQFF.

The chain has TRBV30 and TRBJ2-7, with TRBD2 matching over 15 bases. V trimming: 3 bases; J trimming: 3 bases; junction bases outside the gene matches: 15. The CDR3 covers 19 residues. CDR1 GTSNPN and CDR2 SVGIG come from the germline V gene (reference sequence). DNA of the CDR3: TGTGCCTGGAGGGCCTCCTTGGGACTAGCGGGAGGTAGGGGCTACGAGCAGTACTTC. It yields the protein CAWRASLGLAGGRGYEQYF.

In its sample, this clone was seen once. The V gene is TRBV5-4, the J gene TRBJ1-1; TRBD1 matches 7 bases. From germline, CDR1 is SGHNT and CDR2 YYREEE (reference sequence). Trimming took 4 bases from V and 1 from J; bases not matched to a gene: 4. This CDR3 has 14 amino acids. The DNA for the CDR3 is TGTGCCAGCAGCAGGGGACAGCCGAACACTGAAGCTTTCTTT. It translates to CASSRGQPNTEAFF.

The chain employs TRBV7-9 and TRBJ2-5, with D hard to call. V was pared by 0 bases and J by 5 bases, with 4 bases between. Germline assignment: CDR1 SEHNR and CDR2 FQNEAQ (reference sequence). This CDR3 has 12 amino acids. Written as DNA, the CDR3 is TGTGCCAGCAGCTTAGCTGGGGAGACCCAGTACTTC. Protein: CASSLAGETQYF.

The chain has TRBV9 and TRBJ2-3, with TRBD2 as a possible D gene (6 bases). Germline loops: CDR1 SGDLS, CDR2 YYNGEE. V shed 7 bases and J shed 2 bases, with 11 bases lying between them. This CDR3 comprises 13 residues. The CDR3 protein is CASGTSYTDTQYF. The CDR3 DNA sequence: TGTGCCAGCGGGACTTCCTACACAGATACGCAGTATTTT. Variable domain in full (rest from reference TRBV9 and TRBJ2-3): DSGVTQTPKHLITATGQRVTLRCSPRSGDLSVYWYQQSLDQGLQFLIQYYNGEERAKGNILERFSAQQFPDLHSELNLSSLELGDSALYFCASGTSYTDTQYFGPGTRLTVL.

The CDR3 DNA sequence: TGTGCCACCAGCAGAGGGGGTGGGGTCGAAAAACTGTTTTTT. It is translated as CATSRGGGVEKLFF. This chain uses TRBV15 with TRBJ1-4; D gene ambiguous. CDR3 length: 14 residues. The germline V gene encodes CDR1 LNHNV and CDR2 YYDKDF (reference sequence). V lost 1 base and J 8 bases, leaving 11 bases between the germline ends.

V usage is TRBV9 and J usage is TRBJ1-1; D is ambiguous. V was pared by 0 bases and J by 8 bases, with 11 bases between. Germline loops: CDR1 SGDLS, CDR2 YYNGEE. The CDR3 extends over 13 amino acids. The CDR3 reads CASSVVSSVEAFF. The CDR3 nucleotides are TGTGCCAGCAGCGTAGTCTCATCTGTCGAAGCTTTCTTT.

This clone was detected many times. The chain links TRBV5-4 to TRBJ1-2, with a possible D match to TRBD1 (5 bases). Germline V gives CDR1 SGHNT, CDR2 YYREEE (reference sequence). CDR3 length equals 13 residues. V was pared by 6 bases and J by 4 bases, with 13 bases between. The CDR3 DNA is TGTGCCAGCAAGGGGAACGGCGTCTATGGCTACACCTTC. It specifies CASKGNGVYGYTF.

This chain links TRBV4-3 with TRBJ2-2, with 13 nucleotides matching TRBD2. Germline values: CDR1 LGHNA, CDR2 YSLEER. V shed 0 bases, J shed 1 base, and the junction held 2 bases outside the gene matches. The CDR3 extends over 18 amino acids. Here the CDR3 reads CASSQDRTSGRNTGELFF. In DNA form, the CDR3 reads TGCGCCAGCAGCCAAGACAGGACTAGCGGGAGGAACACCGGGGAGCTGTTTTTT.

This rearrangement joins TRBV11-2 to TRBJ2-2, with 7 bases aligning to TRBD1. This CDR3 is built from 13 residues. CDR1 and CDR2 (germline): SGHAT, FQNNGV. The ends lost 5 bases at V and 7 bases at J; junction bases unmatched: 4. This CDR3 is CASSGTARGELFF. In nucleotides, the CDR3 is TGTGCCAGCAGCGGGACAGCGCGCGGGGAGCTGTTTTTT. The variable domain in full, with the rest retrieved from reference TRBV11-2 and TRBJ2-2, is EAGVAQSPRYKIIEKRQSVAFWCNPISGHATLYWYQQILGQGPKLLIQFQNNGVVDDSQLPKDRFSAERLKGVDSTLKIQPAKLEDSAVYLCASSGTARGELFFGEGSRLTVL.

The V gene is TRBV7-3, the J gene TRBJ2-1; D not resolved. CDR3 length: 12 amino acids. From germline, CDR1 is SGHTA and CDR2 FQGTGA. The V gene lost 5 bases and the J gene lost 6 bases, with 8 bases spanning the gap. The CDR3 coding sequence is TGTGCCAGCAGCGTAGCTGGCAATGAGCAGTTCTTC. Encoded protein: CASSVAGNEQFF.

This clone was counted once. CDR3 in amino acids: CASSSTPRTGGYTF. The CDR3 DNA sequence: TGTGCCAGCAGTTCGACGCCCAGGACAGGAGGCTACACCTTC. V usage is TRBV6-1 and J usage is TRBJ1-2; 7 positions match TRBD1. The CDR3 consists of 14 residues. Germline lookup yields CDR1 MNHNS and CDR2 SASEGT. The ends lost 5 bases at V and 8 bases at J; junction bases unmatched: 11.

The rearrangement joins TRBV5-1 to TRBJ2-7, with TRBD1 identical over 8 bases. Germline V gene lookup returns CDR1 SGHRS and CDR2 YFSETQ. Trimming at V came to 5 bases and at J to 0 bases, leaving 4 bases not matched to a gene. The CDR3 sequence is 14 residues long. The CDR3 region has the DNA TGCGCCAGCAGAGGGCAGGGGGCCTCCTACGAGCAGTACTTC. Protein product: CASRGQGASYEQYF.

The chain couples TRBV7-9 to TRBJ1-1; no definite D call. The CDR3 length is 15 residues. CDR1 and CDR2 from the germline V gene are SEHNR and FQNEAQ (reference sequence). V lost 3 bases and J lost 0, with 11 bases in between. The CDR3 spells CASSLDGRMNTEAFF. The DNA of the CDR3 is TGTGCCAGCAGCTTGGATGGCCGGATGAACACTGAAGCTTTCTTT.

This clone was recorded only once. The sample holds other DNA sequences that translate to the same CDR3. The chain uses TRBV18 and TRBJ2-3; 12 bases agree with TRBD2. CDR1 is KGHSH, CDR2 LQKENI, per germline. The CDR3 runs to 15 residues. V trimming: 6 bases; J trimming: 0 bases; junction bases outside the gene matches: 1. CDR3 nucleotides: TGTGCCAGCTCGGGGACTAGCGGGAGCACAGATACGCAGTATTTT. Translated, it gives CASSGTSGSTDTQYF. The variable domain in full, with the rest retrieved from reference TRBV18 and TRBJ2-3, is NAGVMQNPRHLVRRRGQEARLRCSPMKGHSHVYWYRQLPEEGLKFMVYLQKENIIDESGMPKERFSAEFPKEGPSILRIQQVVRGDSAAYFCASSGTSGSTDTQYFGPGTRLTVL.

The chain links TRBV18 to TRBJ2-5, with 12 bases identical to TRBD2. The J call may be incorrect, as the DNA end agrees better with TRBJ2-7. The CDR3 loop spans 17 amino acids. Germline V gene data show CDR1 as KGHSH and CDR2 as LQKENI. The CDR3: CASSPGAGLAGIYEQYF. In DNA form, the CDR3 reads TGTGCCAGCTCCCCGGGGGCAGGACTAGCGGGAATCTACGAGCAGTACTTC.

The chain employs TRBV2 and TRBJ1-2; TRBD1 matches 9 bases. J lost 8 bases, V lost 6 bases, and 10 bases had no gene match. Germline lookup yields CDR1 SNHLY and CDR2 FYNNEI. This CDR3 has 14 residues. CDR3 in DNA: TGTGCCAGCAGCTCCGGGACAGGGACCGGGGGCTACACCTTC. This encodes CASSSGTGTGGYTF.

In DNA form, the CDR3 reads TGTGCCAGCATCAGAGGTAGCGGACGGAGCTATGGCTACACCTTC. It encodes CASIRGSGRSYGYTF. V and J are TRBV6-6 and TRBJ1-2; no firm D call. Trimming shortened V by 7 bases and J by 4 bases, and 19 bases separated the two germline ends. The germline V gene has CDR1 MNHNY and CDR2 SVGAGI (reference sequence). This CDR3 region has 15 residues.

The chain combines TRBV18 with TRBJ2-7; D may correspond to TRBD1 or TRBD2 (6 bases each). The CDR3 consists of 17 residues. V was shortened by 6 bases and J by 6 bases, with 27 bases between the two germline ends. CDR1 and CDR2 (germline): KGHSH, LQKENI. As DNA, the CDR3 is TGTGCCAGCTCCGCACCCTTCTACGAAGGGGGACTGACCGAGCAGTACTTC. It translates to CASSAPFYEGGLTEQYF.

This clone was counted only a few times. This chain connects TRBV30 to TRBJ2-7; TRBD2 matches 7 bases. CDR3 length equals 12 residues. J gave up 4 bases and V 4 bases, and 4 bases lay outside the gene matches. Germline values: CDR1 GTSNPN, CDR2 SVGIG (reference sequence). This CDR3 is CAWKREGYEQYF. The DNA for the CDR3 is TGTGCCTGGAAAAGGGAGGGATACGAGCAGTACTTC. The whole variable domain, filled in from reference TRBV30 and TRBJ2-7, reads SQTIHQWPATLVQPVGSPLSLECTVEGTSNPNLYWYRQAAGRGLQLLFYSVGIGQISSEVPQNLSASRPQDRQFILSSKKLLLSDSGFYLCAWKREGYEQYFGPGTRLTVT.

This clone was seen a handful of times. The chain uses TRBV18 and TRBJ2-5; 10 bases match TRBD1. Germline lookup yields CDR1 KGHSH and CDR2 LQKENI. V dropped 3 bases and J dropped 3; count of bases not matched to a gene: 1. The CDR3 length is 14 residues. DNA for the CDR3: TGTGCCAGCTCACCTGGGACAGGGGAAGAGACCCAGTACTTC. Translating gives CASSPGTGEETQYF.

CDR3 nucleotides: TGTGCCAGCAGTTCATACAGGGGGCGGCCCTTGGATGAGCAGTTCTTC. This sequence encodes CASSSYRGRPLDEQFF. V is TRBV27 and J is TRBJ2-1; 9 nucleotides agree with TRBD1. This CDR3 contains 16 residues. V shed 4 bases and J 8 bases; nucleotides not matched to a gene: 12. Germline CDR1 and CDR2: MNHEY and SMNVEV (reference sequence).